These T cell receptor beta chains were read from a single sample in a study of early T cells in non-severe SARS-CoV-2 infection. One entry per CDR3 protein, called by TCRdb with MiXCR from the 5' RACE reads. This table has roughly 57,000 distinct CDR3 sequences, approximately 13% appearing once. The sequenced sample was whole blood. All receptors derive from an adult who was a healthcare worker with PCR-confirmed SARS-CoV-2 infection or an uninfected control (not recorded which). Each CDR3 is given without its conserved first and last residue.

v_call cdr3_aa
TRBV30 AYSGTAGGISSNQPQH
TRBV29-1 SVEGGAALGDTQY
TRBV4-1 ASSPRQVLNTEAF
TRBV6-1 ASSEVVVGQENEKLF
TRBV7-8 ASSLVEGFVDEQF
TRBV5-6 ASSLGKNEQF
TRBV11-2 ASSSPTGVAYNEQF
TRBV11-2 ASSRLTGLNTEAF
TRBV4-3 ASSPTYFAPGNTIY
TRBV19 ASSKAGGTGELF
TRBV7-3 ASSTGPDNEQF
TRBV27 ASSFQIRAGGRNEQF
TRBV28 ASSPTGFTYNEQF
TRBV12-3/TRBV12-4 ASSLGHNNQPQH
TRBV2 ASNLGQWEQF
TRBV29-1 SVGQGRYEQY